These 15 T cell receptor beta chains were all obtained from the same sample, sequenced in a study of radiation and T cells in renal cell carcinoma. Time point indicated: blood 2 weeks post-SBRT. As for treatment: 15 Gy SBRT to primary tumor, nephrectomy 4 weeks later. Using immunoSEQ multiplex PCR, the repertoire was profiled, and TCRdb retains in-frame clones only, with some absent. The table lists some 130,000 clones, more than 75% of them singletons. Sequenced here: blood, sampled from a patient whose treatment included radiotherapy and nephrectomy. The receptors were sampled from a woman in her seventies with renal cell carcinoma.

This clone was observed a handful of times. The chain links TRBV2 to TRBJ1-1; 7 bases are a match to TRBD1. Germline CDR1 and CDR2: SNHLY and FYNNEI. The CDR3 runs to 13 residues. After removal of 6 bases from V and 0 bases from J, the junction contained 1 base not matched to a gene. CDR3 bases: TGTGCCAGCAGGACAGGGATGAACACTGAAGCTTTCTTT. This encodes CASRTGMNTEAFF. The whole variable domain, remainder taken from reference TRBV2 and TRBJ1-1, is EPEVTQTPSHQVTQMGQEVILRCVPISNHLYFYWYRQILGQKVEFLVSFYNNEISEKSEIFDDQFSVERPDGSNFTLKIRSTKLEDSAMYFCASRTGMNTEAFFGQGTRLTVV.

The chain recombines TRBV6-6 with TRBJ1-1, with D possibly being TRBD1 (6 bases). V was trimmed by 3 bases and J by 1 base, leaving 9 bases between them. The CDR3 is made up of 14 amino acids. Per germline, CDR1 MNHNY and CDR2 SVGAGI (reference sequence). CDR3 region: CASSYGGANTEAFF. DNA of the CDR3: TGTGCCAGCAGTTATGGGGGGGCGAACACTGAAGCTTTCTTT.

This clone showed up just once. The chain has TRBV2 and TRBJ1-4; TRBD1 agrees at 7 bases. From germline, CDR1 is SNHLY and CDR2 FYNNEI. The CDR3 contains 15 residues. Trimming cost V 5 bases and J 4 bases; bases outside gene matches: 7. The CDR3, as DNA: TGTGCCAGCAGTATCGGGACAGCTCGTAATGAAAAACTGTTTTTT. It is translated as CASSIGTARNEKLFF.

V usage is TRBV19 and J usage is TRBJ1-1; a weak D match, TRBD1 (5 bases). There are 15 residues in the CDR3. CDR1 and CDR2 from the germline V gene are LNHDA and SQIVND (reference sequence). Trimming stripped 2 bases from V and 4 bases from J, with 14 bases between. This CDR3 is CASSILGGSGTEAFF. CDR3 DNA sequence: TGTGCCAGTAGTATACTTGGGGGTTCGGGCACTGAAGCTTTCTTT.

CDR3: CASSFFGLAGQETQYF. In DNA form, the CDR3 reads TGTGCCAGCAGCTTCTTCGGACTAGCGGGGCAAGAGACCCAGTACTTC. The chain links TRBV11-2 to TRBJ2-5, with TRBD2 matching 12 bases. CDR3 length: 16 residues. J was trimmed by 2 bases and V by 3 bases; bases with no gene match: 4. Germline-derived CDR1 and CDR2 are SGHAT and FQNNGV.

The chain combines TRBV7-8 with TRBJ2-5; D is perhaps TRBD2 (6 bases). This CDR3 spans 15 amino acids. Germline CDR1 SGHVS, CDR2 FQNEAQ. V gave up 2 bases and J gave up 4 bases, with 14 bases separating them. The CDR3 reads CASSLYGGRGETQYF. CDR3 nucleotides: TGTGCCAGCAGCTTATATGGAGGGCGGGGAGAGACCCAGTACTTC.

The gene calls are TRBV5-4 and TRBJ1-4, with D perhaps matching TRBD1 (6 bases). The V gene lost 4 bases and the J gene lost 7 bases, with 14 bases spanning the gap. From germline, CDR1 is SGHNT and CDR2 YYREEE (reference sequence). CDR3 length: 14 amino acids. CDR3 sequence (DNA): TGTGCCAGCAGCCCCACAGGGCGGGGTGAAAAACTGTTTTTT. It is translated as CASSPTGRGEKLFF.

The V and J genes are TRBV29-1 and TRBJ1-1; a possible D gene is TRBD1 (5 bases). V shed 8 bases and J shed 7 bases, with 20 bases lying between them. From germline, CDR1 is SQVTM and CDR2 ANQGSEA. The CDR3 covers 13 residues. The CDR3 coding sequence is TGCAGCCCGCAACCGGGGACCACGGGTGAAGCTTTCTTT. Translation gives CSPQPGTTGEAFF.

The chain has TRBV11-2 and TRBJ2-5, with unresolved D. This CDR3 region has 15 residues. V dropped 0 bases and J dropped 5 bases, with 13 bases sitting between them. The germline gives CDR1 SGHAT, CDR2 FQNNGV. The CDR3 reads CASSLDVGAAETQYF. The CDR3 DNA is TGTGCCAGCAGCTTAGATGTTGGTGCCGCGGAGACCCAGTACTTC.

This chain connects TRBV10-3 to TRBJ2-5; 9 bases agree with TRBD1. The germline CDR1 and CDR2 sequences are ENHRY and SYGVKD. The CDR3 contains 13 residues. Trimming at V came to 8 bases and at J to 3 bases, leaving 4 bases not matched to a gene. The CDR3 region has the DNA TGTGCCATCTCACAGGGGGCGGAAGAGACCCAGTACTTC. The encoded protein is CAISQGAEETQYF.

The rearrangement links TRBV6-5 to TRBJ2-1, with 8 positions matching TRBD1. The germline V gene has CDR1 MNHEY and CDR2 SVGAGI. The CDR3 contains 14 residues. CDR3 amino acids: CVSTGTGTYNEQFF. The CDR3, as DNA: TGTGTCTCAACCGGGACAGGTACCTACAATGAGCAGTTCTTC.

This clone was detected once. J is TRBJ2-5 and V is TRBV7-9; TRBD2 aligns across 9 bases. This CDR3 region has 13 residues. V lost 11 bases and J lost 5; bases outside the gene matches: 9. Germline V gene lookup returns CDR1 SEHNR and CDR2 FQNEAQ (reference sequence). This chain's CDR3 is CAGSEAGGETQYF. CDR3 sequence (DNA): TGTGCCGGCTCTGAAGCGGGAGGCGAGACCCAGTACTTC.

This clone was detected only a few times. DNA of the CDR3: TGTGCCAGTAGTATCGGACTGAACCGGGATCAGCCCCAGCATTTT. It is translated as CASSIGLNRDQPQHF. The rearrangement links TRBV19 to TRBJ1-5; D is unclear. CDR3 size: 15 residues. Trimming removed 3 bases at V and 5 bases at J, with 14 bases between. The V gene's germline CDR1 is LNHDA and CDR2 SQIVND (reference sequence).

This clone appeared a few times. The V gene is TRBV5-1, the J gene TRBJ2-2; D gene unclear. The germline V and J ends were trimmed by 1 base and 1 base, with 2 bases remaining between them. This CDR3 has 13 residues. CDR1 SGHRS and CDR2 YFSETQ come from the germline V gene. CDR3 sequence reads: CASSLMNTGELFF. DNA for the CDR3: TGCGCCAGCAGCTTGATGAACACCGGGGAGCTGTTTTTT. The whole variable domain, remainder taken from reference TRBV5-1 and TRBJ2-2, is KAGVTQTPRYLIKTRGQQVTLSCSPISGHRSVSWYQQTPGQGLQFLFEYFSETQRNKGNFPGRFSGRQFSNSRSEMNVSTLELGDSALYLCASSLMNTGELFFGEGSRLTVL.

The chain links TRBV15 to TRBJ2-7; 12 bases are a match to TRBD1. Germline lookup yields CDR1 LNHNV and CDR2 YYDKDF (reference sequence). The length of the CDR3 is 14 residues. After removal of 7 bases from V and 5 bases from J, the junction contained 6 bases not matched to a gene. The CDR3 coding sequence is TGTGCCACCACCCCTGGGGACAGGGGGCACGAGCAGTACTTC. Amino acids: CATTPGDRGHEQYF. Drawing the rest from reference TRBV15 and TRBJ2-7, the complete variable domain is DAMVIQNPRYQVTQFGKPVTLSCSQTLNHNVMYWYQQKSSQAPKLLFHYYDKDFNNEADTPDNFQSRRPNTSFCFLDIRSPGLGDTAMYLCATTPGDRGHEQYFGPGTRLTVT.